Listed below are T cell receptor beta chains from one sample, sequenced in a study of T cell changes during pregnancy in multiple sclerosis. Sequencing was performed with immunoSEQ multiplex PCR; in TCRdb, only in-frame clones are kept and a portion is missing. In the table there are more than 90,000 clones, around 92% of which are singletons. The sequenced sample was peripheral blood, obtained after pregnancy. The source of these receptors is a female donor with multiple sclerosis, enrolled in a pregnancy study. Each CDR3 is given with its conserved first and last residue. Fields, in order: V gene, J gene, CDR3 length, D gene, CDR3 DNA, CDR3 protein. D genes are given only for firm matches.

v_gene: TRBV10-3; j_gene: TRBJ2-3; len: 15; d_gene: TRBD2; CDR3nt: TGTGCCATCAGTCTAGCGGGGGCCGACACAGATACGCAGTATTTT; CDR3aa: CAISLAGADTDTQYF
v_gene: TRBV7-8; j_gene: TRBJ2-7; len: 15; d_gene: .; CDR3nt: TGTGCCAGCAGCTTAGAGGGGACACCTTCCTACGAGCAGTACTTC; CDR3aa: CASSLEGTPSYEQYF
v_gene: TRBV19; j_gene: TRBJ2-4; len: 16; d_gene: TRBD1; CDR3nt: TGTGCCAGTAGTATAGTCCCGGACAGGGTCAAAAACATTCAGTACTTC; CDR3aa: CASSIVPDRVKNIQYF
v_gene: TRBV30; j_gene: TRBJ2-7; len: 16; d_gene: .; CDR3nt: TGTGCCTGGAATGTGGCAGGGTTGAAAAAGTCCTACGAGCAGTACTTC; CDR3aa: CAWNVAGLKKSYEQYF
v_gene: TRBV18; j_gene: TRBJ1-5; len: 16; d_gene: .; CDR3nt: TGTGCCAGCTCACCACGCGAGGCGGTGAGCAATCAGCCCCAGCATTTT; CDR3aa: CASSPREAVSNQPQHF
v_gene: TRBV6-4; j_gene: TRBJ2-2; len: 15; d_gene: TRBD2; CDR3nt: TGTGCCAGCAGTGACTCTAAACTAGCGGTCGGGGAGCTGTTTTTT; CDR3aa: CASSDSKLAVGELFF
v_gene: TRBV7-9; j_gene: TRBJ2-3; len: 16; d_gene: TRBD2; CDR3nt: TGTGCCAGCAGCTTAGGGTCCGCGGGAGGGCCTCATACGCAGTATTTT; CDR3aa: CASSLGSAGGPHTQYF
v_gene: TRBV6-5; j_gene: TRBJ1-1; len: 13; d_gene: .; CDR3nt: TGTGCCAGCAGTATCGAGGTGAACACTGAAGCTTTCTTT; CDR3aa: CASSIEVNTEAFF
v_gene: TRBV14; j_gene: TRBJ1-1; len: 18; d_gene: .; CDR3nt: TGTGCCAGCAGCCCTTTGGGTGGGCCCAATCGACAGAACACTGAAGCTTTCTTT; CDR3aa: CASSPLGGPNRQNTEAFF
v_gene: TRBV2; j_gene: TRBJ1-4; len: 11; d_gene: .; CDR3nt: TGTGCCAGCCAGGGAGGAGAAAAACTGTTTTTT; CDR3aa: CASQGGEKLFF
v_gene: TRBV4-3; j_gene: TRBJ1-2; len: 16; d_gene: TRBD1; CDR3nt: TGCGCCAGCAGCCGGATATGGACAGGTAACAACTATGGCTACACCTTC; CDR3aa: CASSRIWTGNNYGYTF
v_gene: TRBV4-2; j_gene: TRBJ2-7; len: 15; d_gene: .; CDR3nt: TGTGCCAGCAGCCCCGGTTTGACAGCCACCTACGAGCAGTACTTC; CDR3aa: CASSPGLTATYEQYF
v_gene: TRBV27; j_gene: TRBJ2-7; len: 11; d_gene: .; CDR3nt: TGTGCCAGCAGTTCCACCTACGAGCAGTACTTC; CDR3aa: CASSSTYEQYF
v_gene: TRBV30; j_gene: TRBJ1-6; len: 14; d_gene: .; CDR3nt: TGTGCCTGGAGAGCTGAATTAGATAATTCACCCCTCCACTTT; CDR3aa: CAWRAELDNSPLHF
v_gene: TRBV6-1; j_gene: TRBJ1-3; len: 15; d_gene: .; CDR3nt: TGTGCCAGCATGCGGGGACCTATCTCTGGAAACACCATATATTTT; CDR3aa: CASMRGPISGNTIYF
v_gene: TRBV30; j_gene: TRBJ1-3; len: 11; d_gene: .; CDR3nt: TGTGCCTGGAGTTTGGGCGGGACCATATATTTT; CDR3aa: CAWSLGGTIYF
v_gene: TRBV5-4; j_gene: TRBJ2-5; len: 15; d_gene: .; CDR3nt: TGTGCCAGCAGCTTGGGTGCAGGTCTCCAAGAGACCCAGTACTTC; CDR3aa: CASSLGAGLQETQYF
v_gene: TRBV28; j_gene: TRBJ2-1; len: 11; d_gene: .; CDR3nt: TGTGCCAGCAGTTTTTCTCGGGAGCAGTTCTTC; CDR3aa: CASSFSREQFF
v_gene: TRBV5-4; j_gene: TRBJ2-1; len: 16; d_gene: .; CDR3nt: TGTGCCAGCAGCTCACAAACCACTAGTGCCTACAATGAGCAGTTCTTC; CDR3aa: CASSSQTTSAYNEQFF
v_gene: TRBV29-1; j_gene: TRBJ1-1; len: 12; d_gene: .; CDR3nt: TGCAGCGTTGAAGGCCGGGGAACTGAAGCTTTCTTT; CDR3aa: CSVEGRGTEAFF
v_gene: TRBV7-7; j_gene: TRBJ2-5; len: 16; d_gene: .; CDR3nt: TGTGCCAGCAGCTCAGAAAGAGATAGCGGACAAGAGACCCAGTACTTC; CDR3aa: CASSSERDSGQETQYF
v_gene: TRBV4-1; j_gene: TRBJ2-1; len: 17; d_gene: TRBD2; CDR3nt: TGCGCCAGCAGCCAAGACGATTTACTAGCGGTCTACAATGAGCAGTTCTTC; CDR3aa: CASSQDDLLAVYNEQFF